This T cell receptor beta chain appears in the sequencing data of a study of T-cell reconstitution after alpha-beta-depleted transplantation in children. General study points: Reports say that about two months after transplant, the alpha-beta T cells came out of several hundred graft clones that had expanded. T-cell numbers and diversity, one year after transplant, stemmed largely from T cells that were newly produced.

This clonotype was detected a few times. Its antigen is still unknown. The library targeted TCRbeta and was prepared with unique molecular identifiers. TCRdb re-called the PCR reads with MiXCR, one entry per CDR3 protein. This sample has a few hundred thousand distinct CDR3 sequences, with roughly a quarter found just once. This CDR3 is built from 15 residues. Germline CDR1 is MNHNS and CDR2 is SASEGT. Trimming took 5 bases from V and 0 from J, leaving 13 bases between them. Sample: PBMCs, taken before TCRalphabeta/CD19-depleted stem cell transplant. V and J are TRBV6-1 and TRBJ1-1, with D uncertain. The receptor was derived from a boy under two years old with Wiskott-Aldrich syndrome, due to receive a stem cell transplant. The CDR3: CASSPRRVMNTEAFF. Written as DNA, the CDR3 is TGTGCCAGCAGTCCCCGGAGGGTTATGAACACTGAAGCTTTCTTT.